The 31 T cell receptor beta chains reported below all come from one sample, sequenced in a study of T cells in localized non-small cell lung cancer. TCRdb's copy holds only in-frame clones and misses some; the assay was immunoSEQ multiplex PCR. The sample records about 33,000 clones, more than 80% being singletons. The source was peripheral blood, collected before any cancer treatment. The receptors shown here come from a female donor older than 55 with stage I lung adenocarcinoma.

The chain joins TRBV25-1 to TRBJ1-2; no definite D call. CDR1 MGHDK and CDR2 SYGVNS come from the germline V gene. Trimming cost V 5 bases and J 3 bases, with 13 bases left between them. This CDR3 spans 14 amino acids. As DNA, the CDR3 is TGTGCCAGCAGTCCACCCGGGAGCGACTATGGCTACACCTTC. Its protein is CASSPPGSDYGYTF.

V and J are TRBV9 and TRBJ1-1; 7 nucleotides match TRBD1. This CDR3 region has 14 residues. The germline V gene encodes CDR1 SGDLS and CDR2 YYNGEE. J gave up 5 bases and V 4 bases, and 8 bases lay outside the gene matches. The CDR3 here is CASSIQGFGTEAFF. The DNA for the CDR3 is TGTGCCAGCAGCATACAGGGGTTCGGGACTGAAGCTTTCTTT.

The V gene is TRBV9, the J gene TRBJ1-3; D call uncertain. Germline-derived CDR1 and CDR2 are SGDLS and YYNGEE. This CDR3 contains 16 residues. The V gene lost 3 bases and the J gene lost 0 bases, with 13 bases spanning the gap. In DNA, the CDR3 is TGTGCCAGCAGCGGATTAACAGCTAACTCTGGAAACACCATATATTTT. Amino acids: CASSGLTANSGNTIYF. The full variable domain, in which reference TRBV9 and TRBJ1-3 provide the parts outside the CDR3, is DSGVTQTPKHLITATGQRVTLRCSPRSGDLSVYWYQQSLDQGLQFLIQYYNGEERAKGNILERFSAQQFPDLHSELNLSSLELGDSALYFCASSGLTANSGNTIYFGEGSWLTVV.

V and J are TRBV7-2 and TRBJ2-6, with D tentatively TRBD1 (5 bases). The V end was cut by 4 bases, the J end by 0 bases, with 13 bases between. Germline CDR1 reads SGHTA; CDR2 reads FQGNSA. The CDR3 runs 17 residues. The CDR3 region is CASSSLTAYSGANVLTF. The CDR3 DNA sequence: TGTGCCAGCAGCTCCCTGACAGCCTACTCTGGGGCCAACGTCCTGACTTTC.

This chain connects TRBV29-1 to TRBJ1-1; unclear D gene. The V end lost 7 bases, the J end lost 0 bases, and 12 bases lay between the germline ends. This CDR3 is 13 amino acids long. Germline V CDR1 and CDR2: SQVTM, ANQGSEA. The CDR3 region is CSAAVGMNTEAFF. DNA for the CDR3: TGCAGCGCAGCAGTCGGGATGAACACTGAAGCTTTCTTT.

The chain combines TRBV28 with TRBJ1-4; 11 positions agree with TRBD1. Germline CDR1 and CDR2: MDHEN and SYDVKM. This CDR3 region has 15 residues. The J segment lost 6 bases and the V segment lost 3 bases, leaving 3 bases of the junction unmatched. The CDR3 nucleotides are TGTGCCAGCAGTTTTTTGGGACAGGGGGATGAAAAACTGTTTTTT. It specifies CASSFLGQGDEKLFF.

This sequence joins TRBV6-5 and TRBJ1-1, with D possibly matching TRBD1 (5 bases). The germline V gene encodes CDR1 MNHEY and CDR2 SVGAGI. V was trimmed by 0 bases and J by 1 base, leaving 12 bases between them. The CDR3 extends over 16 amino acids. CDR3 sequence (DNA): TGTGCCAGCAGTTACTCGATGTTCAGGGCGAACACTGAAGCTTTCTTT. Translation: CASSYSMFRANTEAFF.

CDR3 sequence reads: CASSLGSHQPQHF. The CDR3 DNA is TGTGCCAGCAGCTTGGGCAGTCATCAGCCCCAGCATTTT. This chain uses TRBV5-8 with TRBJ1-5; D is unclear. Deletions cut 0 bases from V and 5 bases from J, with 6 bases between. Germline CDR1 is SGHTS and CDR2 is YDEGEE. The CDR3 spans 13 residues.

V gene TRBV19 combines with J gene TRBJ1-6, with unresolved D. CDR1 and CDR2 from the germline V gene are LNHDA and SQIVND (reference sequence). This CDR3 region has 13 residues. V was pared by 0 bases and J by 7 bases, with 4 bases between. CDR3 amino acids: CASSIDRNSPLHF. CDR3 DNA sequence: TGTGCCAGTAGTATAGACAGGAATTCACCCCTCCACTTT.

This chain joins TRBV29-1 and TRBJ1-2; 8 bases are a match to TRBD1. Germline-derived CDR1 and CDR2 are SQVTM and ANQGSEA. The CDR3 length is 14 residues. V gave up 7 bases and J gave up 8 bases; unmatched junction bases: 15. The CDR3 reads CSAEPQGGSMGYTF. CDR3 nucleotide sequence: TGCAGCGCGGAACCACAGGGGGGTTCGATGGGCTACACCTTC.

The chain employs TRBV7-2 and TRBJ2-5; D is possibly TRBD2 (6 bases). Looked up from germline, CDR1 is SGHTA and CDR2 is FQGNSA. CDR3 size: 14 residues. V was cut by 2 bases and J by 2 bases, with 9 bases left in between. The CDR3 DNA reads as TGTGCCAGCAGCTTACCGGGGAGGCAAGAGACCCAGTACTTC. This sequence encodes CASSLPGRQETQYF.

The chain joins TRBV18 to TRBJ1-1; D unresolved. This CDR3 has 12 amino acids. Deletions cut 3 bases from V and 8 bases from J, with 10 bases between. From germline, CDR1 is KGHSH and CDR2 LQKENI. DNA of the CDR3: TGTGCCAGCTCACCCGACTCACCCGAAGCTTTCTTT. Its translation is CASSPDSPEAFF.

The rearrangement joins TRBV6-4 to TRBJ2-1, with D uncertain. The V gene's germline CDR1 is MRHNA and CDR2 SNTAGT. This CDR3 is built from 12 residues. V was pared by 4 bases and J by 7 bases, with 8 bases between. In nucleotides, the CDR3 is TGTGCCAGCAGTGCCAGAGAAAATGAGCAGTTCTTC. Its translation is CASSARENEQFF.

This clone was counted a few times. The rearrangement joins TRBV2 to TRBJ1-6, with a possible D match to TRBD1 (5 bases). Germline V gene sequence: CDR1 SNHLY, CDR2 FYNNEI. Trimming took off 6 bases at V and 7 bases at J, with 7 bases between the two ends. This CDR3 is 12 amino acids long. CDR3 residues: CASREGNSPLHF. DNA of the CDR3: TGTGCCAGCAGGGAGGGGAATTCACCCCTCCACTTT.

This chain uses TRBV19 with TRBJ1-3; D is ambiguous. V lost 7 bases to trimming and J lost 0 bases, with 13 bases between them. The CDR3 totals 15 residues. Per the germline V gene, CDR1 is LNHDA and CDR2 is SQIVND (reference sequence). The CDR3 DNA follows: TGTGCCAGTAAGCCAGACCGGTCCTCTGGAAACACCATATATTTT. This gives the protein CASKPDRSSGNTIYF.

The chain employs TRBV7-2 and TRBJ2-3, with unresolved D. The V gene lost 5 bases and the J gene lost 2 bases, with 5 bases spanning the gap. Germline V lookup: CDR1 SGHTA, CDR2 FQGNSA. This CDR3 has 12 residues. The DNA for the CDR3 is TGTGCCAGCAGCATAACCACAGATACGCAGTATTTT. This sequence encodes CASSITTDTQYF.

V is TRBV10-3 and J is TRBJ2-3; 8 bases align to TRBD2. The CDR3 length is 14 residues. The V and J ends lost 3 bases and 1 base, in that order; junction bases with no gene match: 0. Germline CDR1 ENHRY, CDR2 SYGVKD. The CDR3 region is CAISEAGGTDTQYF. The CDR3, as DNA: TGTGCCATCAGTGAAGCGGGGGGCACAGATACGCAGTATTTT.

The chain carries TRBV5-1 and TRBJ1-2; 8 bases line up with TRBD1. CDR1 and CDR2 (germline): SGHRS, YFSETQ. J lost 5 bases, V lost 0 bases, and 6 bases had no gene match. This CDR3 has 15 residues. CDR3 loop: CASSLATRQGYGYTF. DNA for the CDR3: TGCGCCAGCAGCTTGGCCACAAGACAGGGGTATGGCTACACCTTC.

The chain recombines TRBV6-1 with TRBJ2-7; 7 nucleotides match TRBD2. Unmatched junction bases numbered 11, after V lost 6 bases and J lost 3 bases. The CDR3 totals 15 residues. The germline CDR1 and CDR2 sequences are MNHNS and SASEGT. CDR3 loop: CASRNGFGGYYEQYF. In DNA, the CDR3 is TGTGCCAGCAGGAACGGGTTCGGGGGGTACTACGAGCAGTACTTC.

The V and J genes are TRBV5-1 and TRBJ2-2, with 8 bases lining up with TRBD2. This CDR3 has 15 amino acids. Trimming at V came to 4 bases and at J to 7 bases, leaving 9 bases not matched to a gene. CDR1 is SGHRS, CDR2 YFSETQ, per germline. CDR3 in DNA: TGCGCCAGCAGCATCGGGACTAGGTGGGGCGGGGAGCTGTTTTTT. Its protein product is CASSIGTRWGGELFF. The full variable domain, its missing parts supplied by reference TRBV5-1 and TRBJ2-2, is KAGVTQTPRYLIKTRGQQVTLSCSPISGHRSVSWYQQTPGQGLQFLFEYFSETQRNKGNFPGRFSGRQFSNSRSEMNVSTLELGDSALYLCASSIGTRWGGELFFGEGSRLTVL.

A single count supports this clone. CDR3 nucleotide sequence: TGTGCCAGCAGTTACGAGAGCGGGGGGGCCGGCAATGAGCAGTTCTTC. It codes for CASSYESGGAGNEQFF. The chain combines TRBV6-6 with TRBJ2-1, with 10 bases lining up with TRBD2. CDR1 and CDR2 from the germline V gene are MNHNY and SVGAGI (reference sequence). The CDR3 has 16 residues. The trim removed 2 bases at V and 6 bases at J, leaving 7 bases unmatched.

This chain joins TRBV27 and TRBJ1-2, with D tentatively TRBD1 (6 bases). CDR1 is MNHEY and CDR2 is SMNVEV in the germline V gene (reference sequence). Trimming pared 3 bases from V and 2 bases from J, leaving 13 bases between. This CDR3 has 15 amino acids. The CDR3 bases are TGTGCCAGCAGTTTCAGGGTACAGGGAAACTATGGCTACACCTTC. Translation: CASSFRVQGNYGYTF.

V gene TRBV4-2 combines with J gene TRBJ1-5; TRBD1 might be the D (6 bases). The CDR3 has 14 residues. Trimming took off 4 bases at V and 3 bases at J, with 10 bases between the two ends. Germline V gene lookup returns CDR1 LGHNA and CDR2 YNFKEQ. The CDR3 loop is CASSPNRANQPQHF. The DNA for the CDR3 is TGTGCCAGCAGCCCAAACAGGGCCAATCAGCCCCAGCATTTT.

This chain connects TRBV7-9 to TRBJ2-1; D gene unclear. The germline gives CDR1 SEHNR, CDR2 FQNEAQ (reference sequence). Trimming took 5 bases from V and 9 from J, leaving 11 bases between them. This CDR3 comprises 12 residues. DNA of the CDR3: TGTGCCAGCAGCCTGATGGGTGGTGAGCAGTTCTTC. It translates to CASSLMGGEQFF.

The J gene is TRBJ2-5, the V gene TRBV5-4; maybe TRBD1 (7 bases). Looked up from germline, CDR1 is SGHNT and CDR2 is YYREEE (reference sequence). CDR3 length: 14 residues. With 0 bases removed from V and 6 bases from J, the gap between germline ends came to 12 bases. Here the CDR3 DNA reads TGTGCCAGCAGCTTGGCGGCAGGGGGGAAGACCCAGTACTTC. As protein: CASSLAAGGKTQYF. The whole variable domain, filled in from reference TRBV5-4 and TRBJ2-5, reads ETGVTQSPTHLIKTRGQQVTLRCSSQSGHNTVSWYQQALGQGPQFIFQYYREEENGRGNFPPRFSGLQFPNYSSELNVNALELDDSALYLCASSLAAGGKTQYFGPGTRLLVL.

This sequence joins TRBV7-9 and TRBJ2-5; D is perhaps TRBD2 (6 bases). The CDR3 extends over 16 amino acids. V lost 1 base to trimming and J lost 4 bases, with 16 bases between them. Germline V CDR1 and CDR2: SEHNR, FQNEAQ (reference sequence). CDR3 sequence reads: CASSLVRGVLGETQYF. The CDR3 DNA follows: TGTGCCAGCAGCTTAGTTCGCGGGGTTCTAGGAGAGACCCAGTACTTC.

V and J are TRBV6-5 and TRBJ2-3; TRBD2 agrees at 8 bases. The CDR3 totals 16 residues. V shed 4 bases and J 4 bases; nucleotides not matched to a gene: 10. Germline CDR1 is MNHEY and CDR2 is SVGAGI. The CDR3, as DNA: TGTGCCAGCAGTTCCACGGGACTAGTAGGGGCAGATACGCAGTATTTT. The encoded protein is CASSSTGLVGADTQYF.

J is TRBJ2-7 and V is TRBV28; 9 bases are shared with TRBD1. The germline gives CDR1 MDHEN, CDR2 SYDVKM. With 5 bases clipped from V and 4 bases from J, the junction kept 6 bases outside the gene matches. The CDR3 is made up of 14 amino acids. The CDR3 region is CASSGSGTGYEQYV. The CDR3 region has the DNA TGTGCCAGCAGTGGTTCCGGGACAGGGTACGAGCAGTACGTC.

The V and J genes are TRBV28 and TRBJ1-2; D gene uncertain. The CDR3 runs 13 residues. V shed 3 bases and J shed 6 bases, with 11 bases lying between them. Looked up from germline, CDR1 is MDHEN and CDR2 is SYDVKM. Written as DNA, the CDR3 is TGTGCCAGCAGTTTGGACCTCAGGCATGGCTACACCTTC. Its protein product is CASSLDLRHGYTF.

The chain has TRBV28 and TRBJ1-1, with TRBD1 identical over 9 bases. The CDR3 has 14 amino acids. V lost 4 bases to trimming and J lost 4 bases; unmatched junction nucleotides: 4. Looked up from germline, CDR1 is MDHEN and CDR2 is SYDVKM. This chain's CDR3 is CASSYSTGGTEAFF. CDR3 sequence (DNA): TGTGCCAGCAGTTACTCGACAGGGGGCACTGAAGCTTTCTTT.

The gene calls are TRBV25-1 and TRBJ1-6; no clear D. Looked up from germline, CDR1 is MGHDK and CDR2 is SYGVNS. CDR3 size: 16 residues. Trimming took off 6 bases at V and 0 bases at J, with 12 bases between the two ends. The CDR3 coding sequence is TGTGCCAGCAGCCCCTCGCGGAGCTCCTATAATTCACCCCTCCACTTT. Translation gives CASSPSRSSYNSPLHF.